This is a list of T cell receptor beta chains from one sample in a study of T cell responses to AZD1222 COVID-19 vaccine. Sequencing was performed with immunoSEQ multiplex PCR; in TCRdb, only in-frame clones are kept and a portion is missing. The sample contains around 99,000 clones, approximately 91% of which appear only once. The source material was peripheral blood, sampled 28 days after the second AZD1222 dose. Every receptor here comes from an adult who received the AZD1222 COVID-19 vaccine. Both conserved end residues are part of each CDR3. Each record gives: V gene, J gene, D gene, clone size, CDR3 protein, CDR3 DNA. A D gene is named only where the DNA matches it firmly. The listing skips clone size in some rows; elsewhere it reads once, few, many or a size class.

TRBV3-1/TRBV3-2	TRBJ2-1	TRBD2	.	CASSQGLASREQFF	TGTGCCAGCAGCCAAGGACTAGCGTCCCGTGAGCAGTTCTTC
TRBV7-8	TRBJ1-4	TRBD1	.	CASSLNLRGLIEKLFF	TGTGCCAGCAGCTTAAACCTCAGGGGGCTGATTGAAAAACTGTTTTTT
TRBV6-6	TRBJ1-5	.	.	CASSYSGISNQPQHF	TGTGCCAGCAGTTACTCAGGAATAAGCAATCAGCCCCAGCATTTT
TRBV6-2/TRBV6-3	TRBJ1-5	TRBD1	.	CASSYSGQDEQPQHF	TGTGCCAGCAGTTACTCAGGACAGGACGAACAGCCCCAGCATTTT
TRBV11-2	TRBJ1-2	TRBD1	.	CASSLEDRGYGYTF	TGTGCCAGCAGCTTAGAGGACAGGGGCTATGGCTACACCTTC
TRBV19	TRBJ1-5	TRBD1	.	CASSIPDRAPWQPQHF	TGTGCCAGTAGTATCCCGGACAGGGCCCCTTGGCAGCCCCAGCATTTT
TRBV2	TRBJ2-7	.	.	CASSETPAYEQYF	TGTGCCAGCAGTGAAACACCAGCCTACGAGCAGTACTTC
TRBV4-1	TRBJ2-2	TRBD2	.	CASSQGVAGVLTGELFF	TGCGCCAGCAGCCAAGGGGTAGCGGGAGTACTCACCGGGGAGCTGTTTTTT
TRBV14	TRBJ1-1	.	.	CASSPTGNTEAFF	TGTGCCAGCAGCCCGACGGGGAACACTGAAGCTTTCTTT
TRBV24-1	TRBJ1-1	TRBD1	.	CATSRGQGSEAFF	TGTGCCACCAGTAGGGGACAGGGGTCTGAAGCTTTCTTT
TRBV27	TRBJ1-4	.	.	CASSLRINEKLFF	TGTGCCAGCAGTTTACGGATTAATGAAAAACTGTTTTTT
TRBV11-2	TRBJ2-5	.	.	CASSPRQARGETQYF	TGTGCCAGCAGCCCCAGACAGGCCAGGGGAGAGACCCAGTACTTC
TRBV6-2/TRBV6-3	TRBJ2-3	TRBD1	.	CASSPDRATDTQYF	TGTGCCAGCAGTCCAGACAGGGCCACAGATACGCAGTATTTT
TRBV27	TRBJ2-3	TRBD2	.	CASSSSGLAGSWGDTQYF	TGTGCCAGCAGTTCCTCGGGACTAGCGGGATCGTGGGGAGATACGCAGTATTTT
TRBV6-1	TRBJ2-1	.	.	CASSAATGGTLNEQFF	TGTGCCAGCAGTGCTGCCACGGGCGGGACATTAAATGAGCAGTTCTTC
TRBV19	TRBJ1-5	TRBD1	.	CASRQGRSQPQHF	TGTGCCAGTCGACAGGGGCGAAGCCAGCCCCAGCATTTT
TRBV5-1	TRBJ2-2	.	.	CASSLGGAYTGELFF	TGCGCCAGCAGCTTAGGAGGGGCCTACACCGGGGAGCTGTTTTTT
TRBV27	TRBJ2-3	TRBD2	.	CASAGRSTDTQYF	TGTGCCAGCGCCGGGAGGAGCACAGATACGCAGTATTTT
TRBV7-7	TRBJ2-1	.	.	CASSLGQSENQFF	TGTGCTAGCAGCTTAGGTCAGTCGGAAAATCAGTTCTTC
TRBV11-2	TRBJ1-4	.	.	CASSPQGEKLFF	TGTGCCAGCAGCCCACAGGGAGAAAAACTGTTTTTT
TRBV6-5	TRBJ2-1	.	.	CASSYSRLGSGEQFF	TGTGCCAGCAGTTACTCGAGACTAGGGTCGGGTGAGCAGTTCTTC
TRBV7-3	TRBJ1-1	.	.	CASSLGGFTEAFF	TGTGCCAGCAGCTTAGGGGGGTTCACTGAAGCTTTCTTT
TRBV19	TRBJ1-2	.	.	CASSIDDSGSGYTF	TGTGCCAGTAGTATAGATGACAGTGGAAGCGGCTACACCTTC
TRBV4-2	TRBJ2-7	.	.	CASSQEALSYEQYF	TGTGCCAGCAGCCAAGAGGCCCTCTCCTACGAGCAGTACTTC
TRBV6-5	TRBJ2-2	.	.	CASSYYWNANTGELFF	TGTGCCAGCAGTTACTACTGGAACGCGAACACCGGGGAGCTGTTTTTT
TRBV12-3/TRBV12-4	TRBJ1-5	.	.	CASSVAENQPQHF	TGTGCCAGCAGTGTCGCGGAGAATCAGCCCCAGCATTTT
TRBV27	TRBJ2-7	TRBD1	.	CASSLAQGLTEQYF	TGTGCCAGCAGTTTGGCACAGGGGTTGACCGAGCAGTACTTC
TRBV28	TRBJ2-2	.	.	CASSFIVVTGELFF	TGTGCCAGCAGTTTCATAGTGGTCACCGGGGAGCTGTTTTTT
TRBV30	TRBJ1-6	TRBD1	.	CAWSPGGLVSPLHF	TGTGCCTGGAGTCCAGGGGGCTTGGTTTCACCCCTCCACTTT
TRBV19	TRBJ2-1	TRBD2	.	CASSLGSGSNEQFF	TGTGCCAGTAGCCTGGGTAGCGGGAGTAATGAGCAGTTCTTC
TRBV28	TRBJ2-1	TRBD2	.	CASLGTSGRTYNEQFF	TGTGCCAGCCTAGGGACTAGCGGGAGGACCTACAATGAGCAGTTCTTC
TRBV6-2/TRBV6-3	TRBJ2-7	TRBD2	.	CASSYPLAGEVYEQYF	TGTGCCAGCAGTTACCCACTAGCGGGAGAGGTATACGAGCAGTACTTC
TRBV5-6	TRBJ2-7	TRBD2	.	CASSLEAGVKGCEQYF	TGTGCCAGCAGCTTGGAAGCGGGAGTGAAGGGGTGCGAGCAGTACTTC
TRBV15	TRBJ2-7	.	.	CATSRGGTYEQYF	TGTGCCACCTCTAGGGGAGGAACCTACGAGCAGTACTTC
TRBV15	TRBJ2-1	TRBD2	.	CATSRFGRSSYNEQFF	TGTGCCACCAGCAGATTCGGGAGGAGCTCATACAATGAGCAGTTCTTC
TRBV5-1	TRBJ2-2	.	once	CASSMEGSYTGELFF	TGCGCCAGCAGCATGGAGGGTAGTTACACCGGGGAGCTGTTTTTT
TRBV28	TRBJ1-5	TRBD1	.	CASSPGTAGGQPQHF	TGTGCCAGCAGTCCCGGGACAGCCGGGGGACAGCCCCAGCATTTT
TRBV5-4	TRBJ2-5	TRBD1	.	CASSRGTGRPGVGETQYF	TGTGCCAGCAGCCGCGGGACAGGGCGTCCGGGAGTAGGAGAGACCCAGTACTTC
TRBV18	TRBJ1-4	TRBD1	.	CASSPSKGQGNEKLFF	TGTGCCAGCTCACCATCTAAGGGACAGGGGAATGAAAAACTGTTTTTT
TRBV19	TRBJ1-5	.	.	CAASMGGASNQPQHF	TGTGCCGCCTCCATGGGGGGGGCCAGCAATCAGCCCCAGCATTTT
TRBV2	TRBJ2-2	TRBD1	.	CASREQGTLTGELFF	TGTGCCAGCAGGGAACAGGGGACACTCACCGGGGAGCTGTTTTTT
TRBV5-1	TRBJ2-5	.	.	CASSLVSAGRGIQETQYF	TGCGCCAGCAGCTTGGTATCAGCGGGAAGGGGGATCCAAGAGACCCAGTACTTC